What follows is one T cell receptor (beta chain) and its context. Original analysis: Using reference gene primer amplification, nucleated cell counts were estimated. TCRdb's copy holds only in-frame clones and misses some; the assay was immunoSEQ multiplex PCR. V and J calls and clone size come straight from that table; D and trimming were deduced from the DNA. The top ten clones hold around 8.1% of a sample with some 180,000 clones, 60% to 85% of them seen once. This entry belongs to a study of blood T cell repertoires in COVID-19. As for the study in general: Specimens from acute and convalescent COVID-19 originated in the United States, Italy and Spain.

This CDR3 region has 14 residues. The J segment lost 0 bases and the V segment lost 5 bases, leaving 3 bases of the junction unmatched. From germline, CDR1 is SGHTA and CDR2 FQGNSA. This TCR derives from a woman aged 45 to 65 with active or convalescent COVID-19. The chain combines TRBV7-2 with TRBJ2-5; 7 bases agree with TRBD1. The sequenced sample consisted of peripheral blood. CDR3 nucleotides: TGTGCCAGCAGCCGGGGACAGAACCAAGAGACCCAGTACTTC. It codes for CASSRGQNQETQYF.